One T cell receptor beta chain is described in this entry. This sample's treatment: randomized to nivolumab then ipilimumab (arm A) or the reverse (arm B). DNA-damaging chemotherapy had not been given to any patient beforehand. These data belong to a study of sequential checkpoint blockade in melanoma. Measured with immunoSEQ multiplex PCR; TCRdb has only the in-frame clones, and not every one. The sample lists around 18,000 clones, roughly four fifths occurring once. Germline-derived CDR1 and CDR2 are SNHLY and FYNNEI. V lost 6 bases and J lost 6, with 8 bases in between. This CDR3 has 11 residues. Sequenced here: CD8+ T cells sorted from blood (inferred from file names), sampled from a patient given nivolumab and ipilimumab in sequence. The rearrangement links TRBV2 to TRBJ1-2; a possible D gene is TRBD1 (6 bases). This clonotype was obtained from a human donor with melanoma. The CDR3 DNA reads TGTGCCAGCAGGGGGACAAATGGCTACACCTTC. Protein: CASRGTNGYTF. Looking up the rest from reference TRBV2 and TRBJ1-2 gives the full variable domain: EPEVTQTPSHQVTQMGQEVILRCVPISNHLYFYWYRQILGQKVEFLVSFYNNEISEKSEIFDDQFSVERPDGSNFTLKIRSTKLEDSAMYFCASRGTNGYTFGSGTRLTVV.